Sequencing of this T cell receptor (beta chain) was carried out in a study of glioma-infiltrating T cells (TCRdb year 2016). Regarding the complete study: Sequencing of TCR alpha- and beta-chain repertoires was performed on glioma tissue, on non-neoplastic brain tissue, and on matched peripheral blood mononuclear cells. To gauge divergence between tissue and blood T-cell populations, every tissue-infiltrating repertoire was compared against the peripheral blood repertoire from the same patient. The paired cohort was made up of three low-grade glioma patients, seven to nine primary glioblastoma patients and three non-glioma patients who contributed non-neoplastic brain tissue. Study-wide findings and limitations: Group comparisons rested on small numbers: three non-neoplastic, three low-grade glioma and under ten glioblastoma patients. VJ-independent divergence between tissue and blood was found to be below expectation in non-neoplastic patients but above expectation in all gliomas, particularly low-grade gliomas. Very few CDR3 sequences were shared between tissue and blood, attributed to high CDR3 diversity and limited sampling.

The CDR3, from cysteine to phenylalanine, totals 15 residues. The CDR3 DNA has 45 bases and is translated from base 1. Based on the germline V gene, the CDR1 and CDR2 sequences are KGHSH and LQKENI. To note about this clonotype: It lacks a known antigen. This may stem from a read error, because a much larger clone lies one nucleotide away.

TCR alpha and beta CDR3 regions were amplified with the iRepertoire nested amplicon-rescue multiplex PCR (arm-PCR) platform from RNA. One-step reverse transcription and amplification used roughly 95-400 ng of tissue mRNA or PBMC total RNA as input. After bead purification, a secondary multiplex PCR added Illumina adapters, and libraries were gel-purified between 200 and 400 bp. Demultiplexing relied on internal 6-nucleotide barcodes carried by the libraries. Libraries were sequenced on an Illumina MiSeq with 2x220 or 2x250 nucleotide paired-end reads. Per the authors' processing: Paired reads were merged with FLASH 1.2.11 and aligned to the GRCh37 human genome with BWA-MEM before extracting TRA and TRB reads. V and J assignment used an IMGT-derived reference of cassette sequences and CDR3 motifs that included pseudogenes. Three-frame translation of reads was performed, and productive CDR3s were defined as those with a C...FGXG motif and no stop codons. Unique combinations of V-J cassette pair and CDR3 amino acid sequence were defined as clonotypes. Filtering of reads was based on Hamming distance, with the threshold set by the sequence error rate of each sample in mapped regions. TCRdb itself trimmed the public reads at Q25 with fastp, ran MiXCR and retained productive beta chains. Every CDR3 protein is listed once, alongside the most common genes and DNA of its rows. TCRdb's processing, not the authors', yielded these V and J calls. A total of approximately 120,000 distinct CDR3 sequences appear in this sample, under 30% of them only once. The ten largest clonotypes hold roughly 30% of the sample.

This receptor was identified in a human donor with low-grade glioma or glioblastoma, undergoing nonglioma brain surgery, or in good health (not recorded which). The V and J segments used are TRBV18 and TRBJ2-7; TRBD1 lines up with 7 middle nucleotides. Source material: glioma tissue, nonneoplastic brain tissue, or PBMCs (not recorded which). The nucleotide sequence reads TGTGCCAGCTCCCGCGACCGGGACAGAAACTACAAGCAGTACTTC. It translates to CASSRDRDRNYKQYF.